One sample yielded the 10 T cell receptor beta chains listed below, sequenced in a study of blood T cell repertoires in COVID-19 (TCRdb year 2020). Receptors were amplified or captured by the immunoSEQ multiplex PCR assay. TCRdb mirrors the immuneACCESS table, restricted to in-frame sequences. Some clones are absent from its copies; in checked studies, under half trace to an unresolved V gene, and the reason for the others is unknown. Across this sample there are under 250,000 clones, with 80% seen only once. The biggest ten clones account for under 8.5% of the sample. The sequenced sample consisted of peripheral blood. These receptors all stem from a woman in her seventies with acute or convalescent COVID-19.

The DNA for the CDR3 is TGCAGCGTTGAAGGACAGGGCGAGCATGGCTACACCTTC. Translating it yields CSVEGQGEHGYTF. This sequence joins TRBV29-1 and TRBJ1-2; 7 nucleotides agree with TRBD1. This CDR3 is built from 13 residues. CDR1 is SQVTM and CDR2 is ANQGSEA in the germline V gene. V lost 1 base, J lost 6 bases, and 5 bases stayed unmatched.

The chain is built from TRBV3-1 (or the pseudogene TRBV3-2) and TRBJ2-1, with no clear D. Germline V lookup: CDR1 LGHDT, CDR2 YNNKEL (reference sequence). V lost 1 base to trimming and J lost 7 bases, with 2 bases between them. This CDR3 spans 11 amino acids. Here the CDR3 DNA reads TGTGCCAGCAGCCAAGCGAATGAGCAGTTCTTC. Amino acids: CASSQANEQFF.

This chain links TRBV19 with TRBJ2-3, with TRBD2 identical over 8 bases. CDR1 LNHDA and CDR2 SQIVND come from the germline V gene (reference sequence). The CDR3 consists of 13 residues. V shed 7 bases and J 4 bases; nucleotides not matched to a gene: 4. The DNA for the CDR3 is TGTGCCAGTACCGGGGGGGCGTCAGATACGCAGTATTTT. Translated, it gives CASTGGASDTQYF.

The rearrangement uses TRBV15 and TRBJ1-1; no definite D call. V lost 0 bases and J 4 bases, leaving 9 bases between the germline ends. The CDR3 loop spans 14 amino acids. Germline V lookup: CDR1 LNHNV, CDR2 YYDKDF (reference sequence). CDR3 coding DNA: TGTGCCACCAGCAGAGATACAGAGACCACTGAAGCTTTCTTT. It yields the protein CATSRDTETTEAFF.

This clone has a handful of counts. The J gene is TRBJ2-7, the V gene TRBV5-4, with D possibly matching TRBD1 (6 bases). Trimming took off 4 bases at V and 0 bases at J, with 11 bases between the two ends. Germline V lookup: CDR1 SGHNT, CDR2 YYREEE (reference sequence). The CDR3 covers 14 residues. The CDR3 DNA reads TGTGCCAGCAGCGACAGGAAGAGCTCCTACGAGCAGTACTTC. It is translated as CASSDRKSSYEQYF.

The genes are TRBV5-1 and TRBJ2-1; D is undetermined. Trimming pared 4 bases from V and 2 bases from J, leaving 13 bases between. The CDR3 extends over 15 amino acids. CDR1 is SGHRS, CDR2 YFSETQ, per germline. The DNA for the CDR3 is TGCGCCAGCAGCCTCGACACATCCCCCTACAATGAGCAGTTCTTC. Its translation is CASSLDTSPYNEQFF. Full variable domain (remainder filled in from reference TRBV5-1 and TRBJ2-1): KAGVTQTPRYLIKTRGQQVTLSCSPISGHRSVSWYQQTPGQGLQFLFEYFSETQRNKGNFPGRFSGRQFSNSRSEMNVSTLELGDSALYLCASSLDTSPYNEQFFGPGTRLTVL.

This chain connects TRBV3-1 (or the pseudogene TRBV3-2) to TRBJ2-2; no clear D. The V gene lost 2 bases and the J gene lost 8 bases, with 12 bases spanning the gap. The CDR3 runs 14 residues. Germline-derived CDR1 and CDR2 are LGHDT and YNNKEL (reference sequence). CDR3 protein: CASSQNSRRGELFF. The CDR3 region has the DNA TGTGCCAGCAGCCAAAACTCAAGAAGAGGGGAGCTGTTTTTT.

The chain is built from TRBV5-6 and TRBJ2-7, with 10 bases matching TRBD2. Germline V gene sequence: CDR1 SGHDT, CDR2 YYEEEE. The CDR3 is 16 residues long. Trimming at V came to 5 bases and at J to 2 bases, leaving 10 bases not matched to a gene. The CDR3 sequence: CASSRLAGALTYEQYF. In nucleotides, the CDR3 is TGTGCCAGCAGTCGTCTAGCGGGGGCCTTAACCTACGAGCAGTACTTC.

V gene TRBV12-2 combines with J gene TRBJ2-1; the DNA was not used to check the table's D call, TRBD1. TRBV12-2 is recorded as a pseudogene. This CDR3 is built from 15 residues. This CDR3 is CASRSRQGAKNEQFF. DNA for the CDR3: TGTGCAAGTCGCTCCCGACAGGGAGCGAAAAATGAGCAGTTCTTC.

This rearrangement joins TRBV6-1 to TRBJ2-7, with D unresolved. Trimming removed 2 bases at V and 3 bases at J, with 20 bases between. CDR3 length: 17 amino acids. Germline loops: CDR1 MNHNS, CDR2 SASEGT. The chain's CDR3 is CASSENLCVNPYYEQYV. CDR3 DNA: TGTGCCAGCAGTGAAAACCTATGCGTCAACCCATACTACGAGCAGTACGTC.